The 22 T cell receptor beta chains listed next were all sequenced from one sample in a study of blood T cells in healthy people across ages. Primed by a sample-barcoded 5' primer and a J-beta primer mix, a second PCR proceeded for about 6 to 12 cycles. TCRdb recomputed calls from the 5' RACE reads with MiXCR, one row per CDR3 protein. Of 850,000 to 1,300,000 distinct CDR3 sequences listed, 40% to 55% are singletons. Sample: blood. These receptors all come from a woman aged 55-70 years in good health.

The chain's CDR3 is CASSWGSDGYTF. The DNA for the CDR3 is TGTGCCAGCAGTTGGGGGAGTGATGGCTACACCTTC. The chain employs TRBV28 and TRBJ1-2; D is perhaps TRBD1 (5 bases). CDR3 length: 12 amino acids. Looked up from germline, CDR1 is MDHEN and CDR2 is SYDVKM. The V end lost 4 bases, the J end lost 6 bases, and 9 bases lay between the germline ends.

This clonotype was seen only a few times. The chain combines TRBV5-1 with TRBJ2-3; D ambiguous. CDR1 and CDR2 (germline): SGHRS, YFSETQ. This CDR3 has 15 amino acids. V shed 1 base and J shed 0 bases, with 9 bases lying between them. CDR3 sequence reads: CASSLISASTDTQYF. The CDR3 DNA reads TGCGCCAGCAGCTTGATATCCGCTAGCACAGATACGCAGTATTTT.

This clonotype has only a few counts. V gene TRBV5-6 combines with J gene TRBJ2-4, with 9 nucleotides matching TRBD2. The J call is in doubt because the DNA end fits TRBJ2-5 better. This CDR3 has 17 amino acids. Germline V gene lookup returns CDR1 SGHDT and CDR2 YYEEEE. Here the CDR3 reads CASSLWASGTIGETQYF. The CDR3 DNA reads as TGTGCCAGCAGCTTGTGGGCTAGCGGGACGATTGGGGAGACCCAGTACTTC.

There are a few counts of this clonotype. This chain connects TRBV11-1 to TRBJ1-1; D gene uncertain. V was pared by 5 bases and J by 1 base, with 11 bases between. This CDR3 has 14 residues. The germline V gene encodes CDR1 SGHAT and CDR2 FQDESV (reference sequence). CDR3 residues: CASSPPFWNTEAFF. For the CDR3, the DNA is TGTGCCAGCAGCCCCCCTTTCTGGAACACTGAAGCTTTCTTT.

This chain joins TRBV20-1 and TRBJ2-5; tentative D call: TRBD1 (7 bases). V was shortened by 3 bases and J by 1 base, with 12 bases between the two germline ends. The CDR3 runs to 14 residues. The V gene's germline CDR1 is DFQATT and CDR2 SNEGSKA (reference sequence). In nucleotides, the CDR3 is TGCAGTGCTAGCAGGGGGGAATTCCAAGAGACCCAGTACTTC. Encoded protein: CSASRGEFQETQYF.

The CDR3 here is CASSDRDTEAFF. CDR3 nucleotide sequence: TGCGCCAGCAGTGATCGGGACACTGAAGCTTTCTTT. The chain recombines TRBV10-1 with TRBJ1-1; D unclear. Germline CDR1 is WNHNN and CDR2 is SYGVQD (reference sequence). The CDR3 has 12 residues. Trimming pared 3 bases from V and 3 bases from J, leaving 5 bases between.

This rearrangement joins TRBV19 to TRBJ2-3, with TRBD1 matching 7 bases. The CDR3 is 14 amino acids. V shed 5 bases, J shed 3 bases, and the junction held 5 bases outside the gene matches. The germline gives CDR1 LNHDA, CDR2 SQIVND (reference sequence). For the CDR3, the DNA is TGTGCCAGTAGTCGACAGGGTTGGACAGATACGCAGTATTTT. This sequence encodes CASSRQGWTDTQYF.

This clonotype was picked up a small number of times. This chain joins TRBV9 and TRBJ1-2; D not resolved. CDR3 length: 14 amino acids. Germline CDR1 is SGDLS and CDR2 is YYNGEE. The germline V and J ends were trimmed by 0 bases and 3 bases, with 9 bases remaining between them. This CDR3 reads CASSVGNDDYGYTF. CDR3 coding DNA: TGTGCCAGCAGCGTAGGAAACGACGACTATGGCTACACCTTC.

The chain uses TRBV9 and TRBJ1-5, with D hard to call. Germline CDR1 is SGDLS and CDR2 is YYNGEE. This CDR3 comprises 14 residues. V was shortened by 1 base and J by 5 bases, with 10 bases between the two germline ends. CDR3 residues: CASSVTAQHQPQHF. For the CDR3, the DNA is TGTGCCAGCAGCGTAACCGCCCAGCATCAGCCCCAGCATTTT.

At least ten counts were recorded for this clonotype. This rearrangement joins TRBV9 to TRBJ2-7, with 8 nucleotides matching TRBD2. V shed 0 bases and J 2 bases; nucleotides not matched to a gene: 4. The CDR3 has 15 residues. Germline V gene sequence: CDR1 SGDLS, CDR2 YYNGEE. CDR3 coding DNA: TGTGCCAGCAGCGTAGGCCTAGCGGGCACCTACGAGCAGTACTTC. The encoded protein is CASSVGLAGTYEQYF.

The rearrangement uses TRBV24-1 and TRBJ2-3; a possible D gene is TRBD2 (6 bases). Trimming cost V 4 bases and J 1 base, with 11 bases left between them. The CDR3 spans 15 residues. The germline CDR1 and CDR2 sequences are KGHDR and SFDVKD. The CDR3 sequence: CATSDQGLGTDTQYF. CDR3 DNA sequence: TGTGCCACCAGTGACCAGGGACTGGGCACAGATACGCAGTATTTT.

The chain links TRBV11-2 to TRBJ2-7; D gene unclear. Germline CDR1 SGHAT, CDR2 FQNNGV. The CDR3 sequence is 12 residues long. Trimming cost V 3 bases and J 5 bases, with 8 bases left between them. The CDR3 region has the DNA TGTGCCAGCAGCTTCTCTATCGACGAGCAGTACTTC. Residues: CASSFSIDEQYF.

For the CDR3, the DNA is TGTGCCAGCAGCCCCCCCTTGGGAGTACAGAACACTGAAGCTTTCTTT. Amino acids: CASSPPLGVQNTEAFF. This chain joins TRBV21-1 and TRBJ1-1; no check of the table's D call, TRBD1, against the DNA was made. TRBV21-1 is termed a pseudogene. CDR3 length equals 16 residues.

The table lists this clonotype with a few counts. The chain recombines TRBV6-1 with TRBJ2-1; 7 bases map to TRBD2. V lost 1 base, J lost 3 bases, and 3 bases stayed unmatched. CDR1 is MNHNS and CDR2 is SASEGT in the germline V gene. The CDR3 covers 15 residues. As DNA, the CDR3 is TGTGCCAGCAGTGAAGAAGGACTAGTCTACAATGAGCAGTTCTTC. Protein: CASSEEGLVYNEQFF.

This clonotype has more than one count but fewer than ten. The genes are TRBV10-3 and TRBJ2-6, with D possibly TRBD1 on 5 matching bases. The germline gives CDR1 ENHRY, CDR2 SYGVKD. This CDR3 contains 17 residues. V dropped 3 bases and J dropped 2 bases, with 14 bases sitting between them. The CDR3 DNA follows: TGTGCCATCAGTGAAAACATAGACAGAACTGGGGCCAACGTCCTGACTTTC. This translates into CAISENIDRTGANVLTF.

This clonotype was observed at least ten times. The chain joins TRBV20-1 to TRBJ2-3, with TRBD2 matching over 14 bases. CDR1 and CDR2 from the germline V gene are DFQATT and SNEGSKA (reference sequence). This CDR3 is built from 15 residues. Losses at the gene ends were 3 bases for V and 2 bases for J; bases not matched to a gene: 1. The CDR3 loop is CSARGLAGVTDTQYF. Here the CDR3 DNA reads TGCAGTGCTAGGGGACTAGCGGGGGTCACAGATACGCAGTATTTT.

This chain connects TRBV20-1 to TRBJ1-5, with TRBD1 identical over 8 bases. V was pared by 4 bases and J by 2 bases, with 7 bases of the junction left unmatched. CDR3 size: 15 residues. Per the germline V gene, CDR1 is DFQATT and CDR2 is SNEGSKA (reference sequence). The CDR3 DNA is TGCAGTGCTACTGGACAGGGTTGGGGCAATCAGCCCCAGCATTTT. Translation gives CSATGQGWGNQPQHF.

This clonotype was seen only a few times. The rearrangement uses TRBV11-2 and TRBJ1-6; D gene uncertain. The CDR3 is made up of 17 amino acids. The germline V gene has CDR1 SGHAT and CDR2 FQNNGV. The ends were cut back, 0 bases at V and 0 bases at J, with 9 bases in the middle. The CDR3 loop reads CASSLDLVLSYNSPLHF. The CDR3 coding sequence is TGTGCCAGCAGCTTAGATTTGGTCCTCTCCTATAATTCACCCCTCCACTTT.

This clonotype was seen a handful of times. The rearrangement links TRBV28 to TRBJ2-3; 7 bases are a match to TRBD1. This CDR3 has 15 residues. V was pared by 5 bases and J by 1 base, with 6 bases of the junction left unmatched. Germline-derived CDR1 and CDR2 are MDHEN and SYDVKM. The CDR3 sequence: CASSTGAAGTDTQYF. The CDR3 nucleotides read TGTGCCAGCAGTACAGGGGCCGCGGGCACAGATACGCAGTATTTT.

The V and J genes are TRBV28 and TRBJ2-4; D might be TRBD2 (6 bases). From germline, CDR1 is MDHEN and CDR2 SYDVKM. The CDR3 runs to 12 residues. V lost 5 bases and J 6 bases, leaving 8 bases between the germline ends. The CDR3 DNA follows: TGTGCCAGCAGTCGGAGGGGAAACATTCAGTACTTC. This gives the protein CASSRRGNIQYF.

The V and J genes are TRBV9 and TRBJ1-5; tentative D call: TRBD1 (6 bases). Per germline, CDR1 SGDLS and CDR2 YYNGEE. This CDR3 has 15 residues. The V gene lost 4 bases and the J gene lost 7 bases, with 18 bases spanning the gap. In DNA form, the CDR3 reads TGTGCCAGCAGCCCCGAGGGGGACCACAGGCAGCCCCAGCATTTT. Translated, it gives CASSPEGDHRQPQHF.

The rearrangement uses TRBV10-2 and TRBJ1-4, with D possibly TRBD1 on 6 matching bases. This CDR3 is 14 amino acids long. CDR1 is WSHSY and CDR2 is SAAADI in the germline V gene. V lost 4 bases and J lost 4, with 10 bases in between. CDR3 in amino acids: CASSGQALNEKLFF. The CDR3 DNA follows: TGCGCCAGCAGTGGACAGGCCCTTAATGAAAAACTGTTTTTT.